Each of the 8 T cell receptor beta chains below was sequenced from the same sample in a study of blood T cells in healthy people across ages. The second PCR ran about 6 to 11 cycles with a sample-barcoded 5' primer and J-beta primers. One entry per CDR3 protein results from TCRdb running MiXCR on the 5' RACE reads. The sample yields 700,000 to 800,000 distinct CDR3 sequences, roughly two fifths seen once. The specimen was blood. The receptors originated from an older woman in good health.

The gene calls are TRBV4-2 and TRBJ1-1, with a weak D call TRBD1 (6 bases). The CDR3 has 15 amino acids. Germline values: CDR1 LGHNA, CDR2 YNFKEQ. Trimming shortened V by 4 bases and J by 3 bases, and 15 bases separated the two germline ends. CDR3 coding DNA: TGTGCCAGCAGCCTTAAACAGGGTACGGACACTGAAGCTTTCTTT. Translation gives CASSLKQGTDTEAFF.

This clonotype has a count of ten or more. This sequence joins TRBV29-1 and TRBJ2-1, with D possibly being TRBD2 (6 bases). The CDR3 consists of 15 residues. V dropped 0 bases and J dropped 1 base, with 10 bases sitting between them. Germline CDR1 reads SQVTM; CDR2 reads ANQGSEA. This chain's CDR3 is CSVEDRAGSYNEQFF. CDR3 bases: TGCAGCGTTGAAGATCGGGCGGGGTCCTACAATGAGCAGTTCTTC.

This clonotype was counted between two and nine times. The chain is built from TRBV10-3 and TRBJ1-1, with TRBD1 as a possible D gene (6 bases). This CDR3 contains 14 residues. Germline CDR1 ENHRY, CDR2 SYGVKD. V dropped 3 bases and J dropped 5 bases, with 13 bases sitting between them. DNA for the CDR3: TGTGCCATCAGTGAAGGGGGGGGTCGGACTGAAGCTTTCTTT. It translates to CAISEGGGRTEAFF.

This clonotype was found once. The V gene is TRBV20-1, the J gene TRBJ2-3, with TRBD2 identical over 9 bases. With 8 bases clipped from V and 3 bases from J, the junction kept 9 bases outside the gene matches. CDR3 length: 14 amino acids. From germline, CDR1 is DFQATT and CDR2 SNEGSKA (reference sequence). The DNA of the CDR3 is TGCAGTTCCATGGGGCGGGGGGGGACAGATACGCAGTATTTT. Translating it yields CSSMGRGGTDTQYF.

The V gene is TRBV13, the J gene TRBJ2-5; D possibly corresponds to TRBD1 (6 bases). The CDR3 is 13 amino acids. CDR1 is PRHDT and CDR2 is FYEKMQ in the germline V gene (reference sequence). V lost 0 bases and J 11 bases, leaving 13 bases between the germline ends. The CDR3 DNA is TGTGCCAGCAGCTTAGGGGGGGCCGGGGAGCAGTACTTC. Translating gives CASSLGGAGEQYF.

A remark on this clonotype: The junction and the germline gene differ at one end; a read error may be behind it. The CDR3 sequence is CASSSGVGGVGEQFF. DNA for the CDR3: TGTGCTAGCAGCTCCGGAGTGGGGGGAGTTGGTGAGCAGTTCTTC. The rearrangement joins TRBV7-7 to TRBJ2-1; D is perhaps TRBD2 (6 bases). Germline-derived CDR1 and CDR2 are SSHAT and FNYEAQ (reference sequence). This CDR3 spans 15 amino acids.

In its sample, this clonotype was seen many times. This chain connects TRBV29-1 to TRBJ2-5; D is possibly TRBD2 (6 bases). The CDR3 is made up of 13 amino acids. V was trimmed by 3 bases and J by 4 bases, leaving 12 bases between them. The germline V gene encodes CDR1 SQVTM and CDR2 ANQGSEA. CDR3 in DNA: TGCAGCGTTGACGCGGAGGGTATAGAGACCCAGTACTTC. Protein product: CSVDAEGIETQYF. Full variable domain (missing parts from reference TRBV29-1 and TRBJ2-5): SAVISQKPSRDICQRGTSLTIQCQVDSQVTMMFWYRQQPGQSLTLIATANQGSEATYESGFVIDKFPISRPNLTFSTLTVSNMSPEDSSIYLCSVDAEGIETQYFGPGTRLLVL.

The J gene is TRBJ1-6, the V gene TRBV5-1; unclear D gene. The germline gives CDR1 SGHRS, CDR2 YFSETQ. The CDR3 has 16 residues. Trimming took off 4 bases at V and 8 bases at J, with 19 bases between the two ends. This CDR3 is CASSLLMAGGYSPLHF. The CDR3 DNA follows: TGCGCCAGCAGCCTTTTGATGGCGGGTGGATATTCACCCCTCCACTTT.